A single sample is the source of the 21 T cell receptor beta chains below, sequenced in a study of shared clonotypes between healthy human individuals. Assay: immunoSEQ multiplex PCR; the TCRdb copy retains only in-frame clones and omits some. The table has about 1 million clones, 75% seen once; the top ten hold over 1.3%. Sequenced input: memory CD4+ T cells sorted from blood. The subset was: CD45RA-negative fraction. The receptors derive from a man between 18 and 29 years old in good health.

This clone was counted only a few times. The chain combines TRBV5-1 with TRBJ1-5; tentative D call: TRBD1 (6 bases). There are 15 residues in the CDR3. V shed 2 bases and J shed 6 bases, with 15 bases lying between them. Per germline, CDR1 SGHRS and CDR2 YFSETQ. The CDR3, as DNA: TGCGCCAGCAGCTTTACCGGGGGCCAGGGTCAGCCCCAGCATTTT. It specifies CASSFTGGQGQPQHF.

The rearrangement joins TRBV10-3 to TRBJ1-4; no definite D call. Looked up from germline, CDR1 is ENHRY and CDR2 is SYGVKD. CDR3 length equals 13 residues. With 11 bases removed from V and 5 bases from J, the gap between germline ends came to 15 bases. CDR3 region: CASANGPNEKLFF. The CDR3 DNA sequence: TGTGCCTCGGCGAACGGACCCAATGAAAAACTGTTTTTT.

Only one count was recorded for this clone. V gene TRBV7-3 combines with J gene TRBJ1-1; no clear D. V was clipped by 0 bases and J by 10 bases, with 12 bases between them. The V gene's germline CDR1 is SGHTA and CDR2 FQGTGA. This CDR3 contains 13 residues. CDR3: CASSLTPIDGAFF. Written as DNA, the CDR3 is TGTGCCAGCAGCTTAACCCCCATAGATGGAGCTTTCTTT.

Note on this clone: The sample carries other DNA sequences with the same CDR3. The chain links TRBV28 to TRBJ2-3; D gene uncertain. The V gene's germline CDR1 is MDHEN and CDR2 SYDVKM. The CDR3 spans 12 residues. V was clipped by 6 bases and J by 3 bases, with 7 bases between them. The CDR3 loop reads CASSSGTDTQYF. DNA for the CDR3: TGTGCCAGCAGCTCCGGAACAGATACGCAGTATTTT.

The rearrangement links TRBV21-1 to TRBJ2-3. TRBV21-1 is given as a pseudogene. The CDR3 is 14 amino acids. The CDR3 DNA is TGTGCCAGCAGCAGGGACGTCGGAACAGATACGCAGTATTTT. It codes for CASSRDVGTDTQYF.

J is TRBJ1-2 and V is TRBV6-6, with a possible D match to TRBD1 (6 bases). Deletions cut 5 bases from V and 8 bases from J, with 15 bases between. There are 13 residues in the CDR3. Germline V gene data show CDR1 as MNHNY and CDR2 as SVGAGI (reference sequence). The CDR3: CASSRGAVEGYTF. The CDR3 DNA follows: TGTGCCAGCAGTCGGGGGGCAGTGGAAGGCTACACCTTC.

The rearrangement uses TRBV29-1 and TRBJ2-1; 8 nucleotides agree with TRBD1. The CDR3 length is 13 residues. Trimming removed 7 bases from V and 6 bases from J; junction bases left unmatched: 8. Per germline, CDR1 SQVTM and CDR2 ANQGSEA. In DNA form, the CDR3 reads TGCAGCGCTAGACAGGGGCCACTCAATGAGCAGTTCTTC. This codes for CSARQGPLNEQFF.

This clone occurred a few times. J is TRBJ1-5 and V is TRBV7-2; maybe TRBD1 (5 bases). Germline CDR1 is SGHTA and CDR2 is FQGNSA. The CDR3 has 13 amino acids. V was shortened by 2 bases and J by 7 bases, with 9 bases between the two germline ends. The CDR3 loop reads CASSLNRRQPQHF. As DNA, the CDR3 is TGTGCCAGCAGCTTAAACAGGAGGCAGCCCCAGCATTTT. The variable domain in full, completed from reference TRBV7-2 and TRBJ1-5, reads GAGVSQSPSNKVTEKGKDVELRCDPISGHTALYWYRQSLGQGLEFLIYFQGNSAPDKSGLPSDRFSAERTGGSVSTLTIQRTQQEDSAVYLCASSLNRRQPQHFGDGTRLSIL.

This chain uses TRBV7-2 with TRBJ2-1, with a weak D call TRBD1 (6 bases). The CDR3 has 15 residues. V shed 1 base and J shed 3 bases, with 10 bases lying between them. The germline CDR1 and CDR2 sequences are SGHTA and FQGNSA. CDR3 nucleotide sequence: TGTGCCAGCAGCTTAGAGGGACAAATCTACAATGAGCAGTTCTTC. Protein product: CASSLEGQIYNEQFF.

V usage is TRBV18 and J usage is TRBJ1-5, with TRBD1 as a possible D gene (6 bases). CDR1 is KGHSH, CDR2 LQKENI, per germline. The CDR3 sequence is 14 residues long. V lost 3 bases, J lost 5 bases, and 11 bases lay in between. The CDR3 loop reads CASSPGRGDQPQHF. The CDR3 bases are TGTGCCAGCTCACCGGGAAGGGGGGATCAGCCCCAGCATTTT.

The table lists this clone with a count of one. The chain joins TRBV5-1 to TRBJ2-2; 8 nucleotides agree with TRBD2. CDR1 is SGHRS and CDR2 is YFSETQ in the germline V gene. This CDR3 has 16 amino acids. Germline trimming cut 5 bases from V and 0 bases from J; bases unmatched to any gene: 6. CDR3 bases: TGCGCCAGCAGGCCCCCGGGACTAGCGAACACCGGGGAGCTGTTTTTT. It encodes CASRPPGLANTGELFF.

The V and J genes are TRBV30 and TRBJ2-5; tentatively, D is TRBD1 (5 bases). Germline V gene lookup returns CDR1 GTSNPN and CDR2 SVGIG (reference sequence). V was trimmed by 4 bases and J by 2 bases, leaving 11 bases between them. The CDR3 has 13 residues. The CDR3 bases are TGTGCCTGGAAACCAGGGAAGCAAGAGACCCAGTACTTC. This translates into CAWKPGKQETQYF.

This clone came up once. The chain couples TRBV10-3 to TRBJ2-3, with D possibly matching TRBD2 (6 bases). The CDR3 consists of 15 residues. Looked up from germline, CDR1 is ENHRY and CDR2 is SYGVKD. The V and J ends lost 10 bases and 4 bases respectively, with 21 bases between them. The CDR3 DNA reads TGTGCCACCTGGGACTCTACGATGTCTGCAGATACGCAGTATTTT. Translated: CATWDSTMSADTQYF.

This sequence joins TRBV16 and TRBJ1-4; D not certain. Trimming took 4 bases from V and 4 from J, leaving 13 bases between them. CDR3 length: 15 amino acids. Germline-derived CDR1 and CDR2 are KGHSY and FQNENV. In nucleotides, the CDR3 is TGTGCCAGCAGCCCTACTTCCGTCAGTAATGAAAAACTGTTTTTT. It encodes CASSPTSVSNEKLFF. The variable domain in full, with the rest retrieved from reference TRBV16 and TRBJ1-4, is GEEVAQTPKHLVRGEGQKAKLYCAPIKGHSYVFWYQQVLKNEFKFLISFQNENVFDETGMPKERFSAKCLPNSPCSLEIQATKLEDSAVYFCASSPTSVSNEKLFFGSGTQLSVL.

The gene calls are TRBV19 and TRBJ1-4, with 7 bases aligning to TRBD1. Germline values: CDR1 LNHDA, CDR2 SQIVND (reference sequence). The J segment lost 2 bases and the V segment lost 5 bases, leaving 5 bases of the junction unmatched. This CDR3 contains 15 residues. CDR3 sequence (DNA): TGTGCCAGTAGTTTCCAGGGGGGCACTAATGAAAAACTGTTTTTT. Its translation is CASSFQGGTNEKLFF.

This clone was observed a handful of times. CDR3 nucleotides: TGTGCCTGGGACCGGGCCTCCGATACCGGGGAGCTGTTTTTT. Protein product: CAWDRASDTGELFF. The chain carries TRBV30 and TRBJ2-2; D remains ambiguous. The CDR3 has 14 amino acids. V dropped 5 bases and J dropped 5 bases, with 15 bases sitting between them. Germline V lookup: CDR1 GTSNPN, CDR2 SVGIG (reference sequence).

This clone was observed once. The chain carries TRBV19 and TRBJ1-5; the match to TRBD1 covers 7 bases. Germline loops: CDR1 LNHDA, CDR2 SQIVND (reference sequence). Trimming took 5 bases from V and 4 from J; bases not matched to a gene: 8. This CDR3 has 15 amino acids. The CDR3 region has the DNA TGTGCCAGTAGTCCCATGGGACAGAAGAATCAGCCCCAGCATTTT. It specifies CASSPMGQKNQPQHF.

Remarks on this clone: Other DNA sequences within the sample encode an identical CDR3. V is TRBV5-4 and J is TRBJ2-7; D perhaps matches TRBD2 (5 bases). The CDR3 extends over 15 amino acids. Trimming removed 0 bases at V and 1 base at J, with 11 bases between. The germline V gene encodes CDR1 SGHNT and CDR2 YYREEE (reference sequence). This CDR3 is CASSLGGSRSYEQYF. CDR3 sequence (DNA): TGTGCCAGCAGCTTGGGCGGGTCAAGGTCCTACGAGCAGTACTTC.

The chain combines TRBV5-1 with TRBJ1-1; 7 positions match TRBD1. Trimming took 0 bases from V and 6 from J; bases not matched to a gene: 8. This CDR3 has 15 residues. Germline loops: CDR1 SGHRS, CDR2 YFSETQ. The CDR3 sequence: CASSLATGVEAEAFF. The CDR3 DNA sequence: TGCGCCAGCAGCTTGGCAACAGGGGTCGAGGCTGAAGCTTTCTTT.

V usage is TRBV2 and J usage is TRBJ1-3; TRBD1 matches at 7 bases. The CDR3 is 16 amino acids. V lost 6 bases, J lost 1 base, and 9 bases stayed unmatched. CDR1 is SNHLY, CDR2 FYNNEI, per germline. CDR3: CASSWALTGSGNTIYF. Written as DNA, the CDR3 is TGTGCCAGCAGCTGGGCTTTGACAGGGTCTGGAAACACCATATATTTT.

The chain employs TRBV15 and TRBJ2-7; no definite D call. Germline lookup yields CDR1 LNHNV and CDR2 YYDKDF (reference sequence). The CDR3 has 9 residues. V was shortened by 11 bases and J by 3 bases, with 5 bases between the two germline ends. The CDR3 here is CADRYEQYF. The DNA of the CDR3 is TGTGCCGACCGCTACGAGCAGTACTTC.